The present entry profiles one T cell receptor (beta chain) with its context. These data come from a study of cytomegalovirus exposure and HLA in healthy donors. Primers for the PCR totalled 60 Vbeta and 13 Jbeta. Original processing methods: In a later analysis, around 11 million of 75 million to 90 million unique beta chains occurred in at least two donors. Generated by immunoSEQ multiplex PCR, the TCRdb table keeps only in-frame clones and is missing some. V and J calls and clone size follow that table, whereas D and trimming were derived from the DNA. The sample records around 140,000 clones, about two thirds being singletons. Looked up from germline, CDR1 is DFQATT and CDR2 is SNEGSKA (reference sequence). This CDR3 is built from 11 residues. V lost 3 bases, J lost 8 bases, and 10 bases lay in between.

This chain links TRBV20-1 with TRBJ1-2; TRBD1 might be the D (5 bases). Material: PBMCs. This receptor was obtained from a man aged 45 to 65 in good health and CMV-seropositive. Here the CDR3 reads CSASRVDGYTF. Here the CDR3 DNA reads TGCAGTGCTAGCAGGGTCGACGGCTACACCTTC.